This T cell receptor beta chain was sequenced during a study of blood T cell repertoires in COVID-19. Looking at the study overall: PBMCs, B-cell-depleted T cells, or T cells provided the cDNA or gDNA that made up the material.

In germline, CDR1 is SGDLS, CDR2 YYNGEE. The ends were cut back, 7 bases at V and 7 bases at J, with 21 bases in the middle. This CDR3 contains 14 residues. Authors' analysis steps: Estimation of nucleated cell counts relied on the amplification of reference gene primers. Using immunoSEQ multiplex PCR, the repertoire was profiled, and TCRdb retains in-frame clones only, with some absent. That table furnishes V, J and clone size, whereas the DNA furnished D and trimming. The sample contains around 260,000 clones, more than 80% of which appear only once. The sequenced sample consisted of PBMCs or T cells enriched from blood (not recorded which). The receptor's source is a woman in her 30s who had recovered from COVID-19. The V call is TRBV9, the J call TRBJ2-7; possibly TRBD2 for D (6 bases). CDR3 amino acids: CASAVGRGRGEQYF. The CDR3 DNA is TGTGCCAGCGCCGTTGGGCGGGGACGGGGAGAGCAGTACTTC.